This TCR beta chain was recovered during a study of technical replicates of blood from a handful of donors. Clones were read by immunoSEQ multiplex PCR, and TCRdb kept only the in-frame ones, dropping some. Of around 75,000 clones detected, 80% to 95% appear once; the ten largest clones hold 0.27%. Germline V gene data show CDR1 as SGHAT and CDR2 as FQNNGV. The CDR3 is made up of 16 amino acids. V was trimmed by 0 bases and J by 3 bases, leaving 15 bases between them. The TCR comes from a human donor in good health. The rearrangement uses TRBV11-2 and TRBJ2-7; D is possibly TRBD2 (7 bases). The sample comprised T cells isolated from PBMCs. The CDR3 reads CASSLDLAGAVYEQYF. The CDR3, as DNA: TGTGCCAGCAGCTTAGATCTGGCGGGGGCTGTCTACGAGCAGTACTTC.